What follows are 13 T cell receptor beta chains derived from one specimen sequenced in a study of response to subunit inactivated influenza vaccine. TCRdb redid the calling of the RT-PCR reads with MiXCR, one entry per CDR3 protein. This table has around 250,000 distinct CDR3 sequences, 12% appearing once. The specimen was non-naive T cells sorted from PBMCs, collected 14 days before vaccination. The origin of the receptors is a man aged 50 or older who received an inactivated influenza vaccine.

This clonotype was counted at least ten times. The chain links TRBV6-1 to TRBJ2-2; 10 bases line up with TRBD2. V lost 5 bases to trimming and J lost 7 bases; unmatched junction nucleotides: 19. Germline CDR1 and CDR2: MNHNS and SASEGT. The CDR3 spans 19 residues. This CDR3 reads CASSLSILAGAVGDGELFF. CDR3 nucleotide sequence: TGTGCCAGCAGTCTCTCCATTCTAGCGGGGGCCGTTGGCGACGGGGAGCTGTTTTTT.

Ten or more counts support this clonotype. This rearrangement joins TRBV28 to TRBJ1-6; TRBD1 aligns across 9 bases. The CDR3 loop spans 15 amino acids. The V segment lost 2 bases and the J segment 7 bases; nucleotides outside the gene matches: 3. In germline, CDR1 is MDHEN, CDR2 SYDVKM. CDR3 region: CASSLRGQGNSPLHF. Here the CDR3 DNA reads TGTGCCAGCAGTTTAAGGGGACAGGGAAATTCACCCCTCCACTTT.

This clonotype was recorded a few times. The chain uses TRBV7-2 and TRBJ1-3; 7 bases match TRBD1. Germline-derived CDR1 and CDR2 are SGHTA and FQGNSA. The CDR3 totals 17 residues. The ends lost 3 bases at V and 3 bases at J; junction bases unmatched: 11. Written as DNA, the CDR3 is TGTGCCAGCAGCTTGGAAGCAAACAGGGGAGTTGGAAACACCATATATTTT. Translation: CASSLEANRGVGNTIYF. Drawing the rest from reference TRBV7-2 and TRBJ1-3, the complete variable domain is GAGVSQSPSNKVTEKGKDVELRCDPISGHTALYWYRQSLGQGLEFLIYFQGNSAPDKSGLPSDRFSAERTGGSVSTLTIQRTQQEDSAVYLCASSLEANRGVGNTIYFGEGSWLTVV.

Many counts were recorded for this clonotype. The V gene is TRBV14, the J gene TRBJ2-1; unclear D gene. Germline V gene data show CDR1 as SGHDN and CDR2 as FVKESK. This CDR3 contains 13 residues. Trimming shortened V by 3 bases and J by 8 bases, and 11 bases separated the two germline ends. The CDR3 sequence: CASSHLAFHEQFF. The CDR3, as DNA: TGTGCCAGCAGCCACTTAGCATTCCATGAGCAGTTCTTC.

This clonotype showed up just a few times. The J gene is TRBJ2-2, the V gene TRBV28; D may be TRBD1 (5 bases). Germline CDR1 MDHEN, CDR2 SYDVKM. The CDR3 runs to 17 residues. The V and J ends lost 7 bases and 4 bases respectively, with 22 bases between them. The CDR3 spells CASKGLGQSLPTGELFF. The CDR3 DNA is TGTGCCAGCAAGGGGCTTGGACAATCCCTTCCCACCGGGGAGCTGTTTTTT. Filled out from reference TRBV28 and TRBJ2-2, the complete variable domain reads DVKVTQSSRYLVKRTGEKVFLECVQDMDHENMFWYRQDPGLGLRLIYFSYDVKMKEKGDIPEGYSVSREKKERFSLILESASTNQTSMYLCASKGLGQSLPTGELFFGEGSRLTVL.

This clonotype showed up many times. V is TRBV7-2 and J is TRBJ2-1; no reliable D call. The length of the CDR3 is 16 residues. Trimming stripped 5 bases from V and 7 bases from J, with 21 bases between. Per the germline V gene, CDR1 is SGHTA and CDR2 is FQGNSA. CDR3 residues: CASSPHGGLLRNEQFF. Here the CDR3 DNA reads TGTGCCAGCAGCCCCCATGGCGGCCTACTGAGGAATGAGCAGTTCTTC. The full variable domain, in which reference TRBV7-2 and TRBJ2-1 provide the parts outside the CDR3, is GAGVSQSPSNKVTEKGKDVELRCDPISGHTALYWYRQSLGQGLEFLIYFQGNSAPDKSGLPSDRFSAERTGGSVSTLTIQRTQQEDSAVYLCASSPHGGLLRNEQFFGPGTRLTVL.

This clonotype was detected many times. This rearrangement joins TRBV4-3 to TRBJ2-7; TRBD1 might be the D (5 bases). The CDR3 contains 15 residues. V was shortened by 1 base and J by 3 bases, with 13 bases between the two germline ends. Germline CDR1 is LGHNA and CDR2 is YSLEER. The CDR3 sequence is CASSQVYDSSYEQYF. The CDR3 nucleotides read TGCGCCAGCAGCCAAGTCTACGACAGTAGCTACGAGCAGTACTTC.

This clonotype was picked up a small number of times. This rearrangement joins TRBV6-2 or TRBV6-3 to TRBJ2-1, with 12 bases fitting TRBD2. Germline CDR1 MNHEY, CDR2 SVGEGT. Losses at the gene ends were 0 bases for V and 7 bases for J; bases not matched to a gene: 4. The CDR3 loop spans 16 amino acids. CDR3 sequence reads: CASSYSASGRANEQFF. The CDR3 coding sequence is TGTGCCAGCAGTTACTCGGCTAGCGGGAGGGCTAATGAGCAGTTCTTC.

Details on this clonotype: Given a much more abundant clone one base away, this may be a read error. The chain uses TRBV5-1 and TRBJ2-4; perhaps D is TRBD1 or TRBD2 (5 bases each). Trimming removed 4 bases at V and 2 bases at J, with 16 bases between. CDR3 length: 16 amino acids. Germline V lookup: CDR1 SGHRS, CDR2 YFSETQ. CDR3: CASSLRIGEPKNIQYF. The CDR3 DNA sequence: TGCGCCAGCAGCCTCAGGATAGGGGAGCCCAAAAACATTCAGTACTTC.

The chain employs TRBV5-1 and TRBJ2-7; D is ambiguous. This CDR3 comprises 13 residues. The germline V gene encodes CDR1 SGHRS and CDR2 YFSETQ. With 2 bases removed from V and 3 bases from J, the gap between germline ends came to 9 bases. The CDR3 DNA reads as TGCGCCAGCAGCTTCCCGGACCGCTACGAGCAGTACTTC. It is translated as CASSFPDRYEQYF.

This chain connects TRBV7-3 to TRBJ2-1; no clear D. V lost 2 bases to trimming and J lost 0 bases, with 14 bases between them. Looked up from germline, CDR1 is SGHTA and CDR2 is FQGTGA. This CDR3 region has 17 residues. CDR3 bases: TGTGCCAGCAGCTTACGGGCCATCTCCATCTCCTACAATGAGCAGTTCTTC. Translation gives CASSLRAISISYNEQFF. Filled out from reference TRBV7-3 and TRBJ2-1, the complete variable domain reads GAGVSQTPSNKVTEKGKYVELRCDPISGHTALYWYRQSLGQGPEFLIYFQGTGAADDSGLPNDRFFAVRPEGSVSTLKIQRTERGDSAVYLCASSLRAISISYNEQFFGPGTRLTVL.

This clonotype has only a few counts. This chain connects TRBV6-1 to TRBJ2-7; 7 bases align to TRBD2. The germline CDR1 and CDR2 sequences are MNHNS and SASEGT. V dropped 3 bases and J dropped 6; count of bases not matched to a gene: 5. The CDR3 contains 13 residues. Here the CDR3 reads CASSELWGGEQYF. The CDR3 DNA is TGTGCCAGCAGTGAGCTATGGGGGGGCGAGCAGTACTTC.

The rearrangement joins TRBV29-1 to TRBJ1-1; no reliable D call. Germline values: CDR1 SQVTM, CDR2 ANQGSEA. V gave up 2 bases and J gave up 5 bases, with 15 bases separating them. There are 14 residues in the CDR3. The CDR3 loop reads CSVEPPARRTEAFF. CDR3 coding DNA: TGCAGCGTTGAACCCCCGGCCCGGAGGACTGAAGCTTTCTTT.